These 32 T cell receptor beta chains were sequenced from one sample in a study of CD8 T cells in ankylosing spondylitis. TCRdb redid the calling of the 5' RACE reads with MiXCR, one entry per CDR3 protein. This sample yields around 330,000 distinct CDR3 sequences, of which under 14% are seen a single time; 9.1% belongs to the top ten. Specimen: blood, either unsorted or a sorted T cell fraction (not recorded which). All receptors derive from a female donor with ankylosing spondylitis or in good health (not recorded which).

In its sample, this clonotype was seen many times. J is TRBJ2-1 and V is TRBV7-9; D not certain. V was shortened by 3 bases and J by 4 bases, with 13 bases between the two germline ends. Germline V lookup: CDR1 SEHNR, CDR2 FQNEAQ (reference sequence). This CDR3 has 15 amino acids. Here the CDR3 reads CASSFSLRSYNEQFF. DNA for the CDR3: TGTGCCAGCAGCTTCTCCTTGCGGAGTTACAATGAGCAGTTCTTC. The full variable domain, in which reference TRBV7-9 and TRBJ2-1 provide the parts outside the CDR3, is DTGVSQNPRHKITKRGQNVTFRCDPISEHNRLYWYRQTLGQGPEFLTYFQNEAQLEKSRLLSDRFSAERPKGSFSTLEIQRTEQGDSAMYLCASSFSLRSYNEQFFGPGTRLTVL.

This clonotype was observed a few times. The CDR3 loop reads CASSSDLAYEQYF. The CDR3 nucleotides read TGCGCCAGCAGCTCAGACCTAGCCTACGAGCAGTACTTC. J is TRBJ2-7 and V is TRBV5-1; D gene uncertain. Looked up from germline, CDR1 is SGHRS and CDR2 is YFSETQ. Between the trimmed V and J ends, which lost 3 bases and 2 bases, there was a span of 9 bases. The CDR3 sequence is 13 residues long.

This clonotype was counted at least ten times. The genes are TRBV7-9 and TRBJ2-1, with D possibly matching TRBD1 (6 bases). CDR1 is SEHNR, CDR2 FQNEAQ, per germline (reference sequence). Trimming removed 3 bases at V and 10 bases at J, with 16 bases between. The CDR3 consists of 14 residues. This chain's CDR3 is CASSLDLQGQEQFF. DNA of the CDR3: TGTGCCAGCAGCTTGGACTTACAGGGTCAAGAGCAGTTCTTC.

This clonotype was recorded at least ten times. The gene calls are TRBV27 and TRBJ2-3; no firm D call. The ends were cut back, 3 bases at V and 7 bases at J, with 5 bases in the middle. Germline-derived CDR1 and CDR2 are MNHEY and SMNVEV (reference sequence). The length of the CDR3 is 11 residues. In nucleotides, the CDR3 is TGTGCCAGCAGTTTTATGAATACGCAGTATTTT. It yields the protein CASSFMNTQYF.

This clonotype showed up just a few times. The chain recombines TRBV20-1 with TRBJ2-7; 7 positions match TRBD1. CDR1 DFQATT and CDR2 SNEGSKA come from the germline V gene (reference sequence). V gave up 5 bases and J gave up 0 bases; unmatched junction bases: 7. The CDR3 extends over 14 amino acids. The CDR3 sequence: CSAATQGPSYEQYF. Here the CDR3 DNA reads TGCAGTGCTGCCACACAGGGGCCCTCCTACGAGCAGTACTTC.

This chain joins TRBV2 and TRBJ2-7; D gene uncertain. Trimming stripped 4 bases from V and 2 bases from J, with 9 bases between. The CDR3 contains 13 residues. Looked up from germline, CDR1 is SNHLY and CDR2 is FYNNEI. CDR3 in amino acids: CASSGPEPYEQYF. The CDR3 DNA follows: TGTGCCAGCAGTGGACCGGAACCCTACGAGCAGTACTTC. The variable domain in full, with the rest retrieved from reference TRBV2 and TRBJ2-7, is EPEVTQTPSHQVTQMGQEVILRCVPISNHLYFYWYRQILGQKVEFLVSFYNNEISEKSEIFDDQFSVERPDGSNFTLKIRSTKLEDSAMYFCASSGPEPYEQYFGPGTRLTVT.

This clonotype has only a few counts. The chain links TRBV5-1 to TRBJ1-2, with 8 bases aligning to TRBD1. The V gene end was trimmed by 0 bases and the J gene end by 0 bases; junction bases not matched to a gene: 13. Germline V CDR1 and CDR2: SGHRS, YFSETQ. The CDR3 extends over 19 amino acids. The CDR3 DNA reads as TGCGCCAGCAGCTTGGAACGGAAAGACAGGGGCGGACCTAACTATGGCTACACCTTC. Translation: CASSLERKDRGGPNYGYTF.

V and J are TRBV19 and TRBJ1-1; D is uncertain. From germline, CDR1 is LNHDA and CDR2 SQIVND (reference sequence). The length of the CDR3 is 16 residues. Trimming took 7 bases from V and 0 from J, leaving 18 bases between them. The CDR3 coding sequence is TGTGCCAGTACCCTCGAGAACAGACCTCTGAACACTGAAGCTTTCTTT. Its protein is CASTLENRPLNTEAFF.

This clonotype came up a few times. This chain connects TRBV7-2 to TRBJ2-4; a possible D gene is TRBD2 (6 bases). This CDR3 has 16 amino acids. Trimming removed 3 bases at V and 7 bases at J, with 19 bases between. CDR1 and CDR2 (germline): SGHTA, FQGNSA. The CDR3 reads CASSFGGGTKGNIQYF. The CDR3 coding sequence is TGTGCCAGCAGCTTCGGGGGAGGCACTAAGGGGAACATTCAGTACTTC. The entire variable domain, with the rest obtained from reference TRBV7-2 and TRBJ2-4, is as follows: GAGVSQSPSNKVTEKGKDVELRCDPISGHTALYWYRQSLGQGLEFLIYFQGNSAPDKSGLPSDRFSAERTGGSVSTLTIQRTQQEDSAVYLCASSFGGGTKGNIQYFGAGTRLSVL.

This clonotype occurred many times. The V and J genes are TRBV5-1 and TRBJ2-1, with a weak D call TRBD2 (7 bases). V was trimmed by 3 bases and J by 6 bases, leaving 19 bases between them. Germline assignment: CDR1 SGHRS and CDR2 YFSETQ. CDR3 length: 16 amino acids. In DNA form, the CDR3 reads TGCGCCAGCAGCTATTGGCGGGGGCAGTTGGGCAATGAGCAGTTCTTC. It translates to CASSYWRGQLGNEQFF.

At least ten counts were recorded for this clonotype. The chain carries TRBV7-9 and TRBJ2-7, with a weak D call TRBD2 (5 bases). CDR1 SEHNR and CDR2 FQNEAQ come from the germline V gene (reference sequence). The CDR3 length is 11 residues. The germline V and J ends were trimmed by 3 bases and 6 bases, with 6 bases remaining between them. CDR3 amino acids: CASSFGSEQYF. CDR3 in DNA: TGTGCCAGCAGCTTTGGGAGCGAGCAGTACTTC.

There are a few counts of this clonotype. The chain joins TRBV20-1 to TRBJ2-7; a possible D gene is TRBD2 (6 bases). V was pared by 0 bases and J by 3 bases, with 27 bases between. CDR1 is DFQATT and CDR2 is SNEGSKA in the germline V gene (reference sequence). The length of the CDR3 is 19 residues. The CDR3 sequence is CSARDLPGEALVRGYEQYF. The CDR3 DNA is TGCAGTGCTAGAGATCTTCCGGGAGAAGCGCTAGTTAGGGGCTACGAGCAGTACTTC.

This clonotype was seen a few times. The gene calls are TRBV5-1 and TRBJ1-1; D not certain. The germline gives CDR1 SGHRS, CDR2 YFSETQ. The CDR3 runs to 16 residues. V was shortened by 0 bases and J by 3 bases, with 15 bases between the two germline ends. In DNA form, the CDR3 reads TGCGCCAGCAGCTTGGAAGGCAGCCGAGCGGACACTGAAGCTTTCTTT. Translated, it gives CASSLEGSRADTEAFF.

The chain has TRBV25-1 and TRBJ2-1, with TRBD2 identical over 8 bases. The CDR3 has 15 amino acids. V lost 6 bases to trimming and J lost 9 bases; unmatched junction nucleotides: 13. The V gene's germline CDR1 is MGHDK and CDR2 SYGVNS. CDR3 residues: CASREPGGAGAEQFF. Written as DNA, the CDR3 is TGTGCCAGCAGAGAGCCCGGGGGGGCGGGAGCTGAGCAGTTCTTC.

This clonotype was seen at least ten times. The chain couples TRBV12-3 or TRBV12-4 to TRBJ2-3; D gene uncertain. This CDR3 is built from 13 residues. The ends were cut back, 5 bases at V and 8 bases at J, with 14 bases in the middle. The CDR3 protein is CASSPRSGGTQYF. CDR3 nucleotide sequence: TGTGCCAGCAGTCCTCGCTCTGGCGGTACGCAGTATTTT.

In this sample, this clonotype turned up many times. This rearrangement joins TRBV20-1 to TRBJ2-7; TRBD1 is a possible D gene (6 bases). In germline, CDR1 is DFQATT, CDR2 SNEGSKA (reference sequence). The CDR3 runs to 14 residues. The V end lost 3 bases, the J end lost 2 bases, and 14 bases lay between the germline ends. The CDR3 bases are TGCAGTGCTAGCCGAACAGGGTCTACCTACGAGCAGTACTTC. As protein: CSASRTGSTYEQYF.

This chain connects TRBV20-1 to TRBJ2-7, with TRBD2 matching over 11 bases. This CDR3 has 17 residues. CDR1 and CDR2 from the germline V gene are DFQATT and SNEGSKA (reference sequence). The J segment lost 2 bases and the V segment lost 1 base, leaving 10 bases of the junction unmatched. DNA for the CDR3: TGCAGTGCTAGAGCAGGGACTAGCGGAGGGAGAACCTACGAGCAGTACTTC. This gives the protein CSARAGTSGGRTYEQYF.

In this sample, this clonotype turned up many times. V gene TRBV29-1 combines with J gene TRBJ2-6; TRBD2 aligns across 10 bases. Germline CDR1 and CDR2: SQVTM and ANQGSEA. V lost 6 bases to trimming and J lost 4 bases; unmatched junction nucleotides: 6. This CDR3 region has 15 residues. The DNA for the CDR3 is TGCAGCGTCCGAGCGGGGGGGCTCGGGGCCAACGTCCTGACTTTC. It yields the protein CSVRAGGLGANVLTF.

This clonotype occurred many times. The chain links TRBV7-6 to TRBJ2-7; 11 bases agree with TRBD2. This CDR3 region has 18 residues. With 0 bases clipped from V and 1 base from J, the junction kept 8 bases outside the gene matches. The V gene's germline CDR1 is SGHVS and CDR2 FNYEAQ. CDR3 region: CASSLAVGRTSGSYEQYF. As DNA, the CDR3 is TGTGCCAGCAGCTTAGCGGTTGGTCGGACTAGCGGGTCCTACGAGCAGTACTTC.

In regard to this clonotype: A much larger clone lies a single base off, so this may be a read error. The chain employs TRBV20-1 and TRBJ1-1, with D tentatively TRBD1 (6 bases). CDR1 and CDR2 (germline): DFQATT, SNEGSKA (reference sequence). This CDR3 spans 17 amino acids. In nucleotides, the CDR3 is TGCTGTGCCAACCGCGGCGGCAGGGGAGCAATGAACACTGAAGCTTTCTTT. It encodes CCANRGGRGAMNTEAFF.

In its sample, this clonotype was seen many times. The CDR3 bases are TGTGCCAGTACGACAGGGAAAGGCTACGAGCAGTACTTC. It translates to CASTTGKGYEQYF. The chain has TRBV28 and TRBJ2-7; TRBD1 matches 7 bases. CDR3 length: 13 residues. Germline V lookup: CDR1 MDHEN, CDR2 SYDVKM. The V and J ends lost 9 bases and 3 bases, in that order; junction bases with no gene match: 8.

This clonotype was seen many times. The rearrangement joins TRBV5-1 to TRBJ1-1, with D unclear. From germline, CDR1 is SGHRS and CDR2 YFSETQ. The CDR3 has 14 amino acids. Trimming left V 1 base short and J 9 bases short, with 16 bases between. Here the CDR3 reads CASSLSEGLSKAFF. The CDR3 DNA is TGCGCCAGCAGCTTGTCAGAGGGTTTAAGTAAAGCTTTCTTT.

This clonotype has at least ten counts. DNA for the CDR3: TGTGCCAGCAGCTTGTGGGGGACCGGCTACACCTTC. Its protein product is CASSLWGTGYTF. This sequence joins TRBV28 and TRBJ1-2, with D perhaps TRBD1 (5 bases). The CDR3 spans 12 residues. V lost 6 bases and J 8 bases, leaving 13 bases between the germline ends. CDR1 and CDR2 from the germline V gene are MDHEN and SYDVKM.

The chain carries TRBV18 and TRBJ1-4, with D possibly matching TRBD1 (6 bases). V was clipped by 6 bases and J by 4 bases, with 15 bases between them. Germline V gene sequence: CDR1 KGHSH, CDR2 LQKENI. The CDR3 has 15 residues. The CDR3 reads CASSQNRELNEKLFF. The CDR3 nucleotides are TGTGCCAGCTCGCAAAACAGGGAACTTAATGAAAAACTGTTTTTT.

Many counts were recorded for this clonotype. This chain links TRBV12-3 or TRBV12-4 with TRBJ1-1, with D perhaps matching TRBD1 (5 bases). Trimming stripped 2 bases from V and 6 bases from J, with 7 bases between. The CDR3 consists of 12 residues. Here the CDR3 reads CASSLPGSEAFF. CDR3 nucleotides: TGTGCCAGCAGTTTACCAGGGTCTGAAGCTTTCTTT.

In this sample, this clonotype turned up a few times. CDR3 bases: TGTGCCAGTAGTATAGTATTGGGACAGGGCACTATGCAGCCCCAGCATTTT. Translation: CASSIVLGQGTMQPQHF. V usage is TRBV19 and J usage is TRBJ1-5, with 9 bases identical to TRBD1. CDR3 length: 17 amino acids. V was clipped by 1 base and J by 7 bases; unmatched bases: 11. Germline V lookup: CDR1 LNHDA, CDR2 SQIVND (reference sequence).

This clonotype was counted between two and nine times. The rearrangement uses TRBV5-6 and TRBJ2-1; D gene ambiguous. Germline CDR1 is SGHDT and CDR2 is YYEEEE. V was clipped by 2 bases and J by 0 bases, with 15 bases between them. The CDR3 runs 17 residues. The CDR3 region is CASSLRQEPLSYNEQFF. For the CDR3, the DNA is TGTGCCAGCAGCTTACGGCAGGAGCCTCTCTCCTACAATGAGCAGTTCTTC.

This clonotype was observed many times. This CDR3 reads CAISEGTGQETQYF. For the CDR3, the DNA is TGTGCCATCAGTGAAGGGACAGGACAAGAGACCCAGTACTTC. V and J are TRBV10-3 and TRBJ2-5, with 8 bases lining up with TRBD1. The length of the CDR3 is 14 residues. The junction had 2 bases not matched to a gene; V was cut back by 3 bases and J by 2 bases. Per the germline V gene, CDR1 is ENHRY and CDR2 is SYGVKD.

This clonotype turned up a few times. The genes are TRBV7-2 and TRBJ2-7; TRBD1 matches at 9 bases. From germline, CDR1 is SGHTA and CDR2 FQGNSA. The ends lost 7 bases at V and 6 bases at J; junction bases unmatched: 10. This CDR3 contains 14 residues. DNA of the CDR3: TGTGCCAGCACCCCAACCGGGACAGGGTCCGAGCAGTACTTC. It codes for CASTPTGTGSEQYF.

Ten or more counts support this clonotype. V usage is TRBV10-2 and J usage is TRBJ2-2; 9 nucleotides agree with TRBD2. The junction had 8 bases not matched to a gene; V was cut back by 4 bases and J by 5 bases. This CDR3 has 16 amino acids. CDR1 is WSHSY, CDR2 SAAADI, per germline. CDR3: CASSVSGGLLTGELFF. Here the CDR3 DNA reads TGCGCCAGCAGTGTTAGCGGGGGACTCCTAACCGGGGAGCTGTTTTTT.

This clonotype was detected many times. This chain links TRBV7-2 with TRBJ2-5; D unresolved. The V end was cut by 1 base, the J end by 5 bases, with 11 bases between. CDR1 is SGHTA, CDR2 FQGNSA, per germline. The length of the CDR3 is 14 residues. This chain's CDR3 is CASSLDLASETQYF. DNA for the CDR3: TGTGCCAGCAGCTTAGATCTCGCATCTGAGACCCAGTACTTC.

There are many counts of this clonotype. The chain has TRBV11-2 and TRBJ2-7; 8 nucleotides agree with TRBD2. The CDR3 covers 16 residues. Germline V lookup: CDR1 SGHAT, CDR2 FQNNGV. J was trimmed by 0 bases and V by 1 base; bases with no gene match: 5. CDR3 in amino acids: CASSLVAGQPSYEQYF. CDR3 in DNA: TGTGCCAGCAGCTTAGTAGCGGGACAACCCTCCTACGAGCAGTACTTC.